The clone carrying this T cell receptor beta chain was counted only a few times. This specimen comes from a study of blood T cells in healthy people across ages. The authors ran a second PCR of 7 to 11 cycles using a sample-barcoded 5' primer and a J-beta primer mix. The yield of each sample was at least 2.5 million CDR3-containing paired-end reads. In TCRdb, the 5' RACE reads were re-called with MiXCR into one record per CDR3 protein. This sample has about 800,000 distinct CDR3 sequences, with 20% to 30% found just once. Another study also made use of these data, one on T cells of mothers and their children. That report adds: Samples were provided by three healthy Caucasian mothers and their six children. Overlap in related mother-child pairs always slightly exceeded unrelated pairs, never significantly.

The origin of this receptor is a boy between 10 and 17 years old in good health. Specimen: blood.

The CDR3 is CASSTKNIQYF. The DNA for the CDR3 is TGTGCCAGCAGCACAAAAAACATTCAGTACTTC. The genes are TRBV6-5 and TRBJ2-4; D not certain. Trimming shortened V by 6 bases and J by 4 bases, and 4 bases separated the two germline ends. The CDR3 has 11 amino acids. Germline assignment: CDR1 MNHEY and CDR2 SVGAGI.